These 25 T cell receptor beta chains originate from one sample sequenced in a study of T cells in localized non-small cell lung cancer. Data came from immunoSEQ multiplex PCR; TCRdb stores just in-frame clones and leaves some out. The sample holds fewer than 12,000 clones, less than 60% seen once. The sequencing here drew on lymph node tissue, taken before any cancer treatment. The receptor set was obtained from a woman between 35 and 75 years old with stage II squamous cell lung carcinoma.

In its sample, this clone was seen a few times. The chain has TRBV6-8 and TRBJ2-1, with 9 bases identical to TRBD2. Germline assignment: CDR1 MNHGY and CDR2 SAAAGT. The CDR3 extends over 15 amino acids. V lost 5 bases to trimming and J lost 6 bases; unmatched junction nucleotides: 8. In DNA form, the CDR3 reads TGTGCCAGCAGTGTGCGGGAGGGCCGGGGCAATGAGCAGTTCTTC. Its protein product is CASSVREGRGNEQFF.

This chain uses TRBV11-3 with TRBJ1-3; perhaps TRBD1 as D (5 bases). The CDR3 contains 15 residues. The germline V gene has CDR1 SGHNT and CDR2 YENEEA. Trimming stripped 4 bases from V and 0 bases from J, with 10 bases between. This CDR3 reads CASSSGHSSGNTIYF. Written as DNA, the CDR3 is TGTGCCAGCAGCTCCGGACACTCCTCTGGAAACACCATATATTTT. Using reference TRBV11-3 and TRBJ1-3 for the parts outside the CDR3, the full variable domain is EAGVVQSPRYKIIEKKQPVAFWCNPISGHNTLYWYLQNLGQGPELLIRYENEEAVDDSQLPKDRFSAERLKGVDSTLKIQPAELGDSAVYLCASSSGHSSGNTIYFGEGSWLTVV.

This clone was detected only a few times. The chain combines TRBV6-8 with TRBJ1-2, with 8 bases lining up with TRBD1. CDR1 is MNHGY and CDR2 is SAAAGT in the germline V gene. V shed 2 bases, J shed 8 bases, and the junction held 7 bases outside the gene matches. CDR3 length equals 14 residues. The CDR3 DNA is TGTGCCAGCAGTTACGACAGGGGCCCTCTAGGCTACACCTTC. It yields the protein CASSYDRGPLGYTF.

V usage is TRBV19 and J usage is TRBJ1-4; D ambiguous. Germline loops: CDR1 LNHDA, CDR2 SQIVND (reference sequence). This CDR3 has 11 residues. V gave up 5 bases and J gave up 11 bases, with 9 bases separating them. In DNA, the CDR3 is TGTGCCAGTAGTCCCGAGGAGAAACTGTTTTTT. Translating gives CASSPEEKLFF. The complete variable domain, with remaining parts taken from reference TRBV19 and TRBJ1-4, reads DGGITQSPKYLFRKEGQNVTLSCEQNLNHDAMYWYRQDPGQGLRLIYYSQIVNDFQKGDIAEGYSVSREKKESFPLTVTSAQKNPTAFYLCASSPEEKLFFGSGTQLSVL.

CDR3 nucleotides: TGTGCCAGCAGTTATCAGGGAGATACGCAGTATTTT. This gives the protein CASSYQGDTQYF. The chain uses TRBV27 and TRBJ2-3; perhaps TRBD1 as D (5 bases). Germline V gene data show CDR1 as MNHEY and CDR2 as SMNVEV (reference sequence). The CDR3 contains 12 residues. V shed 4 bases and J shed 5 bases, with 7 bases lying between them.

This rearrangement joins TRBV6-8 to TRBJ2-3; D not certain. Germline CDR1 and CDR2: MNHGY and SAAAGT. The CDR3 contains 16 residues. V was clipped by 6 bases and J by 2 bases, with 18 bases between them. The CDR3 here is CASSLGSPIHTDTQYF. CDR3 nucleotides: TGTGCCAGCAGCTTAGGGTCCCCCATTCACACAGATACGCAGTATTTT.

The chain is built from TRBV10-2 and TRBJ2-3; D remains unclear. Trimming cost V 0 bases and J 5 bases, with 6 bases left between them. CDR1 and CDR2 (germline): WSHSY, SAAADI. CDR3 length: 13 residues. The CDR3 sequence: CASSESKGDTQYF. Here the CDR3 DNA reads TGCGCCAGCAGTGAGTCCAAAGGAGATACGCAGTATTTT.

The CDR3 protein is CATRQGQSYNEQFF. The CDR3 DNA follows: TGTGCCACACGCCAGGGACAGTCTTACAATGAGCAGTTCTTC. This sequence joins TRBV28 and TRBJ2-1; 7 bases match TRBD1. There are 14 residues in the CDR3. Germline trimming cut 10 bases from V and 4 bases from J; bases unmatched to any gene: 10. The germline V gene encodes CDR1 MDHEN and CDR2 SYDVKM.

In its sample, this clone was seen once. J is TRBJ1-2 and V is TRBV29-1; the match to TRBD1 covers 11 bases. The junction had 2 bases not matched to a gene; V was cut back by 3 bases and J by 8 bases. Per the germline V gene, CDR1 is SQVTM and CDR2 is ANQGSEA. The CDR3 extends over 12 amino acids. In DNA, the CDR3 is TGCAGCGTTGAGGACAGGGGGCAAGGCTACACCTTC. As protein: CSVEDRGQGYTF.

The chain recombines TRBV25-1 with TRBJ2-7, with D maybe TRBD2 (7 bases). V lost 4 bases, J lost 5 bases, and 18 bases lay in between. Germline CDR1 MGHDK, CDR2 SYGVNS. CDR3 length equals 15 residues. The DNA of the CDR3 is TGTGCCAGCAGTGCCGACTTGGGGGGGGCCGACGAGCAGTACTTC. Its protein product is CASSADLGGADEQYF.

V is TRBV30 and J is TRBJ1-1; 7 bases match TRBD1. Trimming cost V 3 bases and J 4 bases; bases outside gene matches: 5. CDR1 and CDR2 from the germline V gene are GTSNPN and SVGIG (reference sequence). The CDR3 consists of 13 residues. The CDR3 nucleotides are TGTGCCTGGAGGGAGGGGGCGATCACTGAAGCTTTCTTT. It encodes CAWREGAITEAFF.

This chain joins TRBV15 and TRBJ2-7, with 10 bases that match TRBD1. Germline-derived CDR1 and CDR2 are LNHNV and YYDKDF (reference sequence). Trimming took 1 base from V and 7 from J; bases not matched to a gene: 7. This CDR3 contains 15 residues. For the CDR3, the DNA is TGTGCCACCAGCAGAGCCGGGACAGGGGTTTATGAGCAGTACTTC. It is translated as CATSRAGTGVYEQYF.

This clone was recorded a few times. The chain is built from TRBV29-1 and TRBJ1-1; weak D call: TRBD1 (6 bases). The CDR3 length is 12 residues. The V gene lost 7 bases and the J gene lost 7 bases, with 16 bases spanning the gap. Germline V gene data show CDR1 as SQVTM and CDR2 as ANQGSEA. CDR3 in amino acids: CSARGGVDEAFF. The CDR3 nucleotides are TGCAGCGCTCGAGGGGGAGTTGATGAAGCTTTCTTT.

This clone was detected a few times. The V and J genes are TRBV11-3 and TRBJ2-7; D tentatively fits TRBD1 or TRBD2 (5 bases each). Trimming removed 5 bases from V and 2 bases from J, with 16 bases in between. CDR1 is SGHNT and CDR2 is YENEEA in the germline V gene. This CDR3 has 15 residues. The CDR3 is CASSQTQGVAYEQYF. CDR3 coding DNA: TGTGCCAGCAGCCAGACCCAGGGAGTCGCCTACGAGCAGTACTTC.

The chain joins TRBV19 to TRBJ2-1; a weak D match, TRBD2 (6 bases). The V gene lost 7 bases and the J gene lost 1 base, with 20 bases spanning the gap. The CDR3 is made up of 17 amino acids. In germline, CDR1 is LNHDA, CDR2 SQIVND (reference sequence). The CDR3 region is CASTESPGLASYNEQFF. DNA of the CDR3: TGTGCCAGTACCGAATCCCCGGGACTGGCTTCCTACAATGAGCAGTTCTTC.

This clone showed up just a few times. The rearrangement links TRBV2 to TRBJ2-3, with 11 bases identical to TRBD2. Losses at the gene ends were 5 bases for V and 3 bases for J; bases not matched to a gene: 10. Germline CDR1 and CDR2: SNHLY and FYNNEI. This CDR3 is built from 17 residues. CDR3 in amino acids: CASSLAISGGATDTQYF. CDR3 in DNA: TGTGCCAGCAGTTTAGCGATTAGCGGGGGGGCGACAGATACGCAGTATTTT.

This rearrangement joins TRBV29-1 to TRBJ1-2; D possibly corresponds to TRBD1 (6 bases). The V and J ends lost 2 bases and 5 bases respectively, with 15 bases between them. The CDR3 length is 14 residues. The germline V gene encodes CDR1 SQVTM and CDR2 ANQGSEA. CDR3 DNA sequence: TGCAGCGTTGAAATAGGGGGTTCCCAATATGGCTACACCTTC. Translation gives CSVEIGGSQYGYTF. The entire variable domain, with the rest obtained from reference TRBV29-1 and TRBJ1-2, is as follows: SAVISQKPSRDICQRGTSLTIQCQVDSQVTMMFWYRQQPGQSLTLIATANQGSEATYESGFVIDKFPISRPNLTFSTLTVSNMSPEDSSIYLCSVEIGGSQYGYTFGSGTRLTVV.

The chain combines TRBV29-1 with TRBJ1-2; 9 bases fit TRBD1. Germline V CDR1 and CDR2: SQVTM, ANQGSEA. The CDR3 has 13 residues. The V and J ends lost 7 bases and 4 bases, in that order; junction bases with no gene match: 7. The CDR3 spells CSAGDRGVYGYTF. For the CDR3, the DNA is TGCAGCGCCGGCGACAGGGGGGTCTATGGCTACACCTTC.

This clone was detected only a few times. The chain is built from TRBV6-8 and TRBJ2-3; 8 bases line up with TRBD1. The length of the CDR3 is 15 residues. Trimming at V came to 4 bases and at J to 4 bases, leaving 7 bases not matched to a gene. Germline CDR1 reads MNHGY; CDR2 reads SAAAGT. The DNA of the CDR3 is TGTGCCAGCAGTTGGACCGGGACAGGTCCAGATACGCAGTATTTT. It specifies CASSWTGTGPDTQYF.

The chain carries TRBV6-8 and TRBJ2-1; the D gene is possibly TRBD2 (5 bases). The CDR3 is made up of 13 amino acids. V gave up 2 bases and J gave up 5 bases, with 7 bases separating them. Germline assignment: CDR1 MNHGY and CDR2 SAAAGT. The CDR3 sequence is CASSYGLHNEQFF. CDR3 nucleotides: TGTGCCAGCAGTTACGGACTCCACAATGAGCAGTTCTTC.

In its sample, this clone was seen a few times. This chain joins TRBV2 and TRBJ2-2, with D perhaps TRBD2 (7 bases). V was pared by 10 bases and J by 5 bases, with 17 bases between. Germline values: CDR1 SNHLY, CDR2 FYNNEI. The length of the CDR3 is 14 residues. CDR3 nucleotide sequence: TGTGCCACCCAAGGGGGAGGGCCTACCGGGGAGCTGTTTTTT. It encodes CATQGGGPTGELFF.

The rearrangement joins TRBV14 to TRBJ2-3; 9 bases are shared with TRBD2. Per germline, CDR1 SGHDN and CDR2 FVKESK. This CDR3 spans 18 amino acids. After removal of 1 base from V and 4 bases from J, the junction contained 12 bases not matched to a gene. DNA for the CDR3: TGTGCCAGCAGCCAAGGTCTTCGAGGCGGGAGGGTGTCAGATACGCAGTATTTT. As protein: CASSQGLRGGRVSDTQYF.

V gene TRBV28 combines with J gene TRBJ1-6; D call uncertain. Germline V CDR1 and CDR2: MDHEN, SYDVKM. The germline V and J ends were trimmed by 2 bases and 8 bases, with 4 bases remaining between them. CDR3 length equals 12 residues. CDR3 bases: TGTGCCAGCAGTTTACTAGATTCACCCCTCCACTTT. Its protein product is CASSLLDSPLHF.

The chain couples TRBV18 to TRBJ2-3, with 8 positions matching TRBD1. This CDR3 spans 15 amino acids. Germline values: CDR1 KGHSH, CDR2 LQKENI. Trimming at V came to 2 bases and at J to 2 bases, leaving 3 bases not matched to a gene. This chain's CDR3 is CASSPGQGSTDTQYF. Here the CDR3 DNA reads TGTGCCAGCTCACCAGGACAGGGCTCCACAGATACGCAGTATTTT. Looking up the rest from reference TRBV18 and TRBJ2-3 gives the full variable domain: NAGVMQNPRHLVRRRGQEARLRCSPMKGHSHVYWYRQLPEEGLKFMVYLQKENIIDESGMPKERFSAEFPKEGPSILRIQQVVRGDSAAYFCASSPGQGSTDTQYFGPGTRLTVL.

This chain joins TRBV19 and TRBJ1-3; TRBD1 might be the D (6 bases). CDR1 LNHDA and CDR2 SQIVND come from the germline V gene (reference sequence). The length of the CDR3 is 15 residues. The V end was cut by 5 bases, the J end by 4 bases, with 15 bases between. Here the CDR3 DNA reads TGTGCCAGTAGTTCCCTTACAGGGTTCGGAAACACCATATATTTT. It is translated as CASSSLTGFGNTIYF.